This T cell receptor beta chain was identified in a study of beta chain features in type 1 diabetes. General study results and limits: Significant though moderate, a shortening of TCRB CDR3s appeared in all four CD4+ subsets of Type 1 diabetes patients.

Purities in excess of 98% were seen in all sorted populations. This CDR3 spans 16 amino acids. CDR1 and CDR2 (germline): SGHRS, YFSETQ. V was cut by 4 bases and J by 0 bases, with 16 bases left in between. With respect to this clone: Its specificity is not known.

Every isolated RNA sample was fully reverse transcribed, so sequencing captured expressed TCRB transcripts. Method: immunoSEQ multiplex PCR; TCRdb's copy keeps in-frame clones and lacks some. This sample has 300,000 or so clones, with 13% found just once. The clonotype originates from a young woman with type 1 diabetes. Sequencing was done on a sample of naive CD4+ T cells from blood. The chain couples TRBV5-1 to TRBJ1-1; no firm D call. DNA of the CDR3: TGCGCCAGCAGCACTTCGGGGTTTGGTATGAACACTGAAGCTTTCTTT. Protein product: CASSTSGFGMNTEAFF.